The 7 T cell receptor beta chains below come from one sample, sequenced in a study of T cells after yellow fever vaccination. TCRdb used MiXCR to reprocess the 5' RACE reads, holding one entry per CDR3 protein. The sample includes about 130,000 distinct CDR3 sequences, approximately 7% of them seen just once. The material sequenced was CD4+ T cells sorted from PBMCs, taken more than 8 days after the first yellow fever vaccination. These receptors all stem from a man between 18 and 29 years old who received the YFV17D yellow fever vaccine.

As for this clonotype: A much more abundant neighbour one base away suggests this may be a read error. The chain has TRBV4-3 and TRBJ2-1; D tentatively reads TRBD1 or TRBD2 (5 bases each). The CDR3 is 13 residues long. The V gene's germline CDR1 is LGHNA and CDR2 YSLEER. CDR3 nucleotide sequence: TGCACCAGCAGCCTGGCATGGGGGAATGAGCAGTTCTTC. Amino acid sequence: CTSSLAWGNEQFF.

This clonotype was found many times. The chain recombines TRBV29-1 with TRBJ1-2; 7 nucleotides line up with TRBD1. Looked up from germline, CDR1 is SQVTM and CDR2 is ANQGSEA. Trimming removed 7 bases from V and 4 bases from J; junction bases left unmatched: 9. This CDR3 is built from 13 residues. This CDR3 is CSAPDRWGYGYTF. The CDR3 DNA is TGCAGCGCTCCGGACAGGTGGGGCTATGGCTACACCTTC.

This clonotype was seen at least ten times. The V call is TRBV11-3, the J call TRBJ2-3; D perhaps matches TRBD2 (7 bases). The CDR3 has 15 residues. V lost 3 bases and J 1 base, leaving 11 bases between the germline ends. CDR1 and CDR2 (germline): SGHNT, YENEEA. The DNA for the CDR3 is TGTGCCAGCAGCTTTGGGGGGGCGGGCACAGATACGCAGTATTTT. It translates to CASSFGGAGTDTQYF.

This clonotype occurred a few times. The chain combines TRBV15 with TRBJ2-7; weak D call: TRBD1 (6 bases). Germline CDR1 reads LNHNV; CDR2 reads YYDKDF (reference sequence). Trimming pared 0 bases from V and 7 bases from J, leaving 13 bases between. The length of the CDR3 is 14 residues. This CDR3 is CATSRDQQGREQYV. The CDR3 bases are TGTGCCACCAGCAGAGATCAACAGGGAAGGGAGCAGTACGTC.

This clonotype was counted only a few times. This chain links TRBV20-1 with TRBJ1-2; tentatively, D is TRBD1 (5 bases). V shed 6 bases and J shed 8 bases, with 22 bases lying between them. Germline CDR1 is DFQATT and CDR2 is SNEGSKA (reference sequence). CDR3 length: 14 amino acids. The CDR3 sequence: CSAVSTQGVQGYTF. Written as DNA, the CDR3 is TGCAGTGCGGTTAGTACTCAGGGCGTTCAAGGCTACACCTTC.

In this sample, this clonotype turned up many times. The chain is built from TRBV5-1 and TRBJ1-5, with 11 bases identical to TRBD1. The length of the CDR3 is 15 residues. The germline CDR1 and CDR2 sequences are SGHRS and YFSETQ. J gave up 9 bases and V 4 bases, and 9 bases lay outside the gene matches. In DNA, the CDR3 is TGCGCCAGCAGCGCAGGGACAGGGGGAGGGGGGCCCCAGCATTTT. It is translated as CASSAGTGGGGPQHF.

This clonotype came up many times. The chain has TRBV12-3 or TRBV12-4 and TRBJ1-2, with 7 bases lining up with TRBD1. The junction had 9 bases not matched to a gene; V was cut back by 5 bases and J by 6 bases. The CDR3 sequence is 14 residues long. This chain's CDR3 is CASSPWTGDHGYTF. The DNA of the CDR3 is TGTGCCAGCAGTCCGTGGACAGGCGACCATGGCTACACCTTC.